A single sample is the source of the 26 T cell receptor beta chains below, sequenced in a study of CD8 T cells in ankylosing spondylitis. TCRdb itself ran the 5' RACE reads through MiXCR, one entry per CDR3 protein. This sample has approximately 35,000 distinct CDR3 sequences, with roughly an eighth found just once. The sample taken for sequencing was synovial fluid, either unsorted or a sorted T cell fraction (not recorded which). The receptors here all came from a male donor with ankylosing spondylitis.

This clonotype came up once. The chain uses TRBV24-1 and TRBJ2-1; 15 bases fit TRBD2. The CDR3 loop spans 16 amino acids. V dropped 7 bases and J dropped 6; count of bases not matched to a gene: 6. The V gene's germline CDR1 is KGHDR and CDR2 SFDVKD. CDR3 protein: CATSPTGLAGGNEQFF. CDR3 in DNA: TGTGCCACCAGCCCAACGGGACTAGCGGGGGGCAATGAGCAGTTCTTC.

The rearrangement links TRBV7-9 to TRBJ1-6; D unclear. This CDR3 spans 15 amino acids. CDR1 and CDR2 from the germline V gene are SEHNR and FQNEAQ (reference sequence). Trimming took off 1 base at V and 10 bases at J, with 14 bases between the two ends. CDR3 nucleotides: TGTGCCAGCAGCTTAGGTGGTGCAGGACCATCACCCCTCCACTTT. This translates into CASSLGGAGPSPLHF.

This clonotype was observed at least ten times. The chain links TRBV6-2 or TRBV6-3 to TRBJ2-5; the D call may be TRBD1 or TRBD2 (5 bases each). From germline, CDR1 is MNHEY and CDR2 SVGEGT. V was cut by 5 bases and J by 3 bases, with 10 bases left in between. The CDR3 totals 13 residues. This CDR3 is CASSRDAKETQYF. The DNA of the CDR3 is TGTGCCAGCAGTCGGGACGCCAAAGAGACCCAGTACTTC.

This sequence joins TRBV29-1 and TRBJ1-1, with 7 bases that match TRBD1. CDR1 and CDR2 from the germline V gene are SQVTM and ANQGSEA. The V segment lost 5 bases and the J segment 0 bases; nucleotides outside the gene matches: 9. The CDR3 covers 15 residues. The CDR3 region is CSVLDRVGMNTEAFF. CDR3 nucleotides: TGCAGCGTTCTAGACAGGGTGGGGATGAACACTGAAGCTTTCTTT.

The chain employs TRBV19 and TRBJ1-1; D not certain. Trimming cost V 5 bases and J 8 bases, with 9 bases left between them. Per germline, CDR1 LNHDA and CDR2 SQIVND (reference sequence). The length of the CDR3 is 11 residues. CDR3 sequence: CASSASREAFF. The DNA for the CDR3 is TGTGCCAGTAGTGCCTCCCGGGAAGCTTTCTTT.

This clonotype was detected ten times or more. The gene calls are TRBV2 and TRBJ1-2; D remains unclear. Trimming pared 3 bases from V and 3 bases from J, leaving 2 bases between. CDR1 and CDR2 from the germline V gene are SNHLY and FYNNEI. The CDR3 has 11 residues. The CDR3 protein is CASSEDYGYTF. Written as DNA, the CDR3 is TGTGCCAGCAGTGAGGACTATGGCTACACCTTC.

This clonotype has ten or more counts. The rearrangement links TRBV20-1 to TRBJ1-5, with 10 nucleotides matching TRBD1. Trimming took 6 bases from V and 0 from J; bases not matched to a gene: 5. This CDR3 region has 15 residues. The V gene's germline CDR1 is DFQATT and CDR2 SNEGSKA (reference sequence). The CDR3 DNA reads TGCAGTGCCAGACAGGGGGCGATTAGCAATCAGCCCCAGCATTTT. This gives the protein CSARQGAISNQPQHF.

This clonotype appeared a single time. This could be a read error, since a much larger clone is one nucleotide away. The chain recombines TRBV10-1 with TRBJ2-7; D might be TRBD2 (5 bases). Looked up from germline, CDR1 is WNHNN and CDR2 is SYGVQD (reference sequence). CDR3 length equals 11 residues. With 5 bases removed from V and 5 bases from J, the gap between germline ends came to 7 bases. CDR3 sequence (DNA): TGCGCCAGCAGTTACGGGGACGAGCAGTACTTC. Translating gives CASSYGDEQYF.

This sequence joins TRBV7-9 and TRBJ1-2, with 7 bases matching TRBD1. The junction had 9 bases not matched to a gene; V was cut back by 6 bases and J by 2 bases. The germline CDR1 and CDR2 sequences are SEHNR and FQNEAQ (reference sequence). This CDR3 has 15 residues. Here the CDR3 DNA reads TGTGCCAGCAGGATGTGGACAGGAGAAAACTATGGCTACACCTTC. Residues: CASRMWTGENYGYTF.

A note on this clonotype: A junction end diverges from the germline sequence, so it may reflect a read error. The chain links TRBV5-1 to TRBJ2-1; 7 bases map to TRBD2. The CDR3 has 16 residues. Germline CDR1 and CDR2: SGHRS and YFSETQ. The CDR3 here is CASSYSRLAGANDQFF. The CDR3, as DNA: TGCGCCAGCAGTTATTCCCGACTAGCTGGGGCCAATGATCAGTTCTTC.

This clonotype came up a few times. The chain employs TRBV7-9 and TRBJ1-4; weak D call: TRBD1 (5 bases). CDR1 is SEHNR and CDR2 is FQNEAQ in the germline V gene (reference sequence). This CDR3 comprises 14 residues. With 5 bases removed from V and 7 bases from J, the gap between germline ends came to 14 bases. The CDR3 coding sequence is TGTGCCAGCAGCACATATCCAAGGGGTGAAAAACTGTTTTTT. Translated, it gives CASSTYPRGEKLFF.

This clonotype was seen many times. The rearrangement links TRBV6-6 to TRBJ2-4, with D perhaps TRBD1 (5 bases). This CDR3 has 13 amino acids. Germline values: CDR1 MNHNY, CDR2 SVGAGI (reference sequence). Trimming cost V 0 bases and J 8 bases, with 8 bases left between them. The CDR3 loop is CASSYSGDDIQYF. CDR3 coding DNA: TGTGCCAGCAGTTACTCAGGGGATGACATTCAGTACTTC.

V gene TRBV20-1 combines with J gene TRBJ2-1, with 11 bases matching TRBD2. The V and J ends lost 3 bases and 6 bases, in that order; junction bases with no gene match: 10. Germline values: CDR1 DFQATT, CDR2 SNEGSKA (reference sequence). There are 16 residues in the CDR3. The CDR3 DNA is TGCAGTGCTAGGGCCTTAGCGGGAGGGATTCTCAATGAGCAGTTCTTC. This codes for CSARALAGGILNEQFF.

This clonotype occurred many times. The chain uses TRBV27 and TRBJ2-2; no definite D call. Trimming stripped 2 bases from V and 5 bases from J, with 12 bases between. The CDR3 is 15 residues long. The germline V gene has CDR1 MNHEY and CDR2 SMNVEV (reference sequence). The DNA of the CDR3 is TGTGCCAGCAGTTTAGCCCCGGGTGCGACCGGGGAGCTGTTTTTT. Its protein product is CASSLAPGATGELFF.

The V call is TRBV7-8, the J call TRBJ1-5; no clear D. V dropped 4 bases and J dropped 1 base, with 11 bases sitting between them. The CDR3 totals 15 residues. Germline V gene lookup returns CDR1 SGHVS and CDR2 FQNEAQ. The CDR3 loop is CASSSPPDSNQPQHF. The CDR3 DNA reads TGTGCCAGCAGCTCCCCTCCGGACAGCAATCAGCCCCAGCATTTT.

The chain links TRBV7-9 to TRBJ2-1; 7 positions match TRBD2. The trim removed 4 bases at V and 2 bases at J, leaving 8 bases unmatched. Germline lookup yields CDR1 SEHNR and CDR2 FQNEAQ (reference sequence). CDR3 length: 16 amino acids. For the CDR3, the DNA is TGTGCCAGCAGCTCCATACTAGCGCCAACCTACAATGAGCAGTTCTTC. Translated, it gives CASSSILAPTYNEQFF. Variable domain in full (rest from reference TRBV7-9 and TRBJ2-1): DTGVSQNPRHKITKRGQNVTFRCDPISEHNRLYWYRQTLGQGPEFLTYFQNEAQLEKSRLLSDRFSAERPKGSFSTLEIQRTEQGDSAMYLCASSSILAPTYNEQFFGPGTRLTVL.

Only a few counts were recorded for this clonotype. The chain links TRBV7-9 to TRBJ2-1; 8 bases are shared with TRBD2. After removal of 1 base from V and 3 bases from J, the junction contained 5 bases not matched to a gene. The CDR3 runs to 16 residues. Germline V lookup: CDR1 SEHNR, CDR2 FQNEAQ (reference sequence). This CDR3 reads CASSLVDLAGYNEQFF. DNA of the CDR3: TGTGCCAGCAGCTTAGTAGATCTAGCGGGCTACAATGAGCAGTTCTTC.

The chain links TRBV20-1 to TRBJ1-1; D is undetermined. This CDR3 is built from 11 residues. The germline gives CDR1 DFQATT, CDR2 SNEGSKA (reference sequence). Trimming stripped 7 bases from V and 3 bases from J, with 9 bases between. The CDR3 reads CSVHLHTEAFF. The CDR3, as DNA: TGCAGTGTCCACTTACACACTGAAGCTTTCTTT.

This clonotype was picked up a small number of times. The chain couples TRBV7-2 to TRBJ1-4, with 8 bases matching TRBD1. This CDR3 has 14 amino acids. J gave up 7 bases and V 1 base, and 2 bases lay outside the gene matches. Looked up from germline, CDR1 is SGHTA and CDR2 is FQGNSA. The CDR3, as DNA: TGTGCCAGCAGCTTAGGGCAGGGGGCTGAAAAACTGTTTTTT. Translated: CASSLGQGAEKLFF.

The chain links TRBV20-1 to TRBJ2-5; 9 bases agree with TRBD1. The CDR3 has 18 residues. The germline gives CDR1 DFQATT, CDR2 SNEGSKA (reference sequence). The CDR3 is CWARDINGGQGPEETQYF. The DNA of the CDR3 is TGCTGGGCTAGAGATATTAACGGGGGACAGGGACCGGAGGAGACCCAGTACTTC.

As to this clonotype: At one of its ends the junction is not consistent with the germline gene, which may arise from a read error. This chain connects TRBV12-3 or TRBV12-4 to TRBJ2-3; 11 nucleotides agree with TRBD2. This CDR3 region has 17 residues. The CDR3 nucleotides are TGTACCAGCAGTTTTACCGTAGCGGGAGGGGGCACAGATACGCAGTATTTT. This encodes CTSSFTVAGGGTDTQYF.

The chain carries TRBV7-1 and TRBJ2-3, with TRBD2 matching 16 bases. TRBV7-1 is designated an ORF whose function remains uncertain. The CDR3 runs to 22 residues. V lost 1 base and J lost 5; bases outside the gene matches: 18. The CDR3 region is CASSSETTGLAGGLGRGDTQYF. The CDR3 region has the DNA TGTGCCAGCAGCTCAGAGACAACGGGACTAGCGGGAGGGCTGGGCCGAGGAGATACGCAGTATTTT.

This clonotype was recorded many times. The rearrangement joins TRBV4-3 to TRBJ2-7; 9 bases match TRBD1. The germline V gene has CDR1 LGHNA and CDR2 YSLEER. V dropped 2 bases and J dropped 4; count of bases not matched to a gene: 6. The CDR3 has 15 residues. The CDR3 DNA reads TGCGCCAGCAGCCAACGAACCGGGACAGGGTACGAGCAGTACTTC. Amino acid sequence: CASSQRTGTGYEQYF.

This clonotype has only a few counts. The chain combines TRBV20-1 with TRBJ1-2; D is possibly TRBD1 (6 bases). This CDR3 comprises 15 residues. The germline gives CDR1 DFQATT, CDR2 SNEGSKA (reference sequence). With 0 bases removed from V and 2 bases from J, the gap between germline ends came to 13 bases. CDR3 bases: TGCAGTGCTAGAGAGAGGGGGGTACCCAACTATGGCTACACCTTC. This gives the protein CSARERGVPNYGYTF.

This clonotype has a count of ten or more. V and J are TRBV7-2 and TRBJ1-5; D might be TRBD1 (5 bases). The V and J ends lost 1 base and 11 bases respectively, with 18 bases between them. The CDR3 is made up of 15 amino acids. Per the germline V gene, CDR1 is SGHTA and CDR2 is FQGNSA. CDR3 region: CASSLGSGWGSAQHF. The CDR3 coding sequence is TGTGCCAGCAGCTTAGGTTCAGGATGGGGGTCGGCCCAGCATTTT.

This clonotype was recorded at least ten times. This rearrangement joins TRBV24-1 to TRBJ1-2; 8 bases align to TRBD1. The germline gives CDR1 KGHDR, CDR2 SFDVKD. The V gene end was trimmed by 6 bases and the J gene end by 4 bases; junction bases not matched to a gene: 0. The CDR3 sequence is 12 residues long. CDR3 sequence: CATSTGGYGYTF. DNA of the CDR3: TGTGCCACCAGTACAGGGGGCTATGGCTACACCTTC.